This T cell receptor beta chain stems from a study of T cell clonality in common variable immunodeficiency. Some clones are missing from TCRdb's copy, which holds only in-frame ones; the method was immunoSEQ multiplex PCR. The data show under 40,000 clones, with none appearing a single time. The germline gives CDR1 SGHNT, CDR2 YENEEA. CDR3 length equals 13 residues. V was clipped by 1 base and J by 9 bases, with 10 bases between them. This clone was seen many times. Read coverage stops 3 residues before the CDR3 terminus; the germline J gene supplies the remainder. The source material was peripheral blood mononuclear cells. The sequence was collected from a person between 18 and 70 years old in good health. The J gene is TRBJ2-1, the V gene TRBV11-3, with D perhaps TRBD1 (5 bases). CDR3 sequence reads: CASSLVLGVEQFF. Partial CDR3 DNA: TGTGCCAGCAGCTTAGTCTTAGGGGTTGAG.